This T cell receptor (beta chain) came from a study of blood T cell repertoires in COVID-19. At the level of the study: The origin of the acute and convalescent COVID-19 samples was the United States, Italy and Spain. The analysed material was cDNA or gDNA that came from T cells, B-cell-depleted T cells, or PBMCs.

This CDR3 has 16 residues. Trimming took off 8 bases at V and 1 base at J, with 20 bases between the two ends. CDR1 and CDR2 (germline): KGHSH, LQKENI. The authors' processing: Quantification of nucleated cells was approximated via reference gene primer amplification. Assay used: immunoSEQ multiplex PCR; TCRdb lists only in-frame clones, some missing. The V and J calls and clone size were taken over from that table, and D and trimming were inferred from the DNA. Of 200,000 to 250,000 clones in the sample, roughly 80% were seen once. This TCR derives from a woman younger than 35 with acute or convalescent COVID-19. The chain combines TRBV18 with TRBJ2-5; possibly TRBD1 for D (6 bases). The specimen was peripheral blood. The CDR3 nucleotides read TGTGCCAGCCACGGTTCGGGCAGGGGATTCCAAGAGACCCAGTACTTC. This gives the protein CASHGSGRGFQETQYF.